Listed here are 20 T cell receptor beta chains from one sample, sequenced in a study of blood T cell repertoires in COVID-19 (dated by TCRdb to 2020 to 2022). The receptor library was made with the immunoSEQ multiplex PCR assay. TCRdb holds this immuneACCESS table with in-frame rearrangements only. Some clones are missing; in checked studies, unresolved V genes explain under half, and the rest has no known cause. This sample is represented by approximately 210,000 clones; about 89% of them were singletons. The top ten constitute about 4.8% of the sample. The sequenced sample consisted of peripheral blood. The receptors here all came from a woman between 40 and 55 years old with acute or convalescent COVID-19.

The chain combines TRBV6-4 with TRBJ2-1; TRBD1 agrees at 10 bases. J gave up 8 bases and V 6 bases, and 10 bases lay outside the gene matches. From germline, CDR1 is MRHNA and CDR2 SNTAGT. The CDR3 consists of 15 residues. The CDR3 DNA reads TGTGCCAGCAGCCCCGGGACAGGGGCCCTCGATGAGCAGTTCTTC. Protein product: CASSPGTGALDEQFF.

This sequence joins TRBV5-8 and TRBJ2-6; no reliable D call. CDR1 SGHTS and CDR2 YDEGEE come from the germline V gene. The CDR3 has 15 residues. Trimming removed 4 bases from V and 0 bases from J, with 8 bases in between. The CDR3 region is CASSPASSGANVLTF. The CDR3 DNA reads TGTGCCAGCAGCCCCGCGAGCTCTGGGGCCAACGTCCTGACTTTC. The whole variable domain, remainder taken from reference TRBV5-8 and TRBJ2-6, is EAGVTQSPTHLIKTRGQQATLRCSPISGHTSVYWYQQALGLGLQFLLWYDEGEERNRGNFPPRFSGRQFPNYSSELNVNALELEDSALYLCASSPASSGANVLTFGAGSRLTVL.

The chain recombines TRBV28 with TRBJ1-2; TRBD1 matches at 8 bases. V dropped 8 bases and J dropped 8; count of bases not matched to a gene: 10. The germline CDR1 and CDR2 sequences are MDHEN and SYDVKM. The CDR3 is 13 amino acids. The chain's CDR3 is CASQPDRGKGYTF. The DNA of the CDR3 is TGTGCCAGCCAACCCGACAGGGGAAAAGGCTACACCTTC.

The V and J genes are TRBV19 and TRBJ1-1, with TRBD1 as a possible D gene (6 bases). CDR3 size: 15 residues. V shed 7 bases and J shed 0 bases, with 15 bases lying between them. Germline CDR1 LNHDA, CDR2 SQIVND (reference sequence). The CDR3 DNA follows: TGTGCCAGTATAATAAGGGGGAATTTGAACACTGAAGCTTTCTTT. Translating it yields CASIIRGNLNTEAFF.

This sequence joins TRBV19 and TRBJ1-2; the D gene is possibly TRBD1 (5 bases). CDR1 is LNHDA and CDR2 is SQIVND in the germline V gene (reference sequence). The V end was cut by 3 bases, the J end by 6 bases, with 11 bases between. The CDR3 loop spans 13 amino acids. CDR3 residues: CASSMRQGNGYTF. The CDR3 DNA reads TGTGCCAGTAGTATGCGGCAGGGAAATGGCTACACCTTC.

This chain joins TRBV10-3 and TRBJ2-3; 11 bases line up with TRBD1. Per germline, CDR1 ENHRY and CDR2 SYGVKD. This CDR3 has 15 amino acids. The ends lost 6 bases at V and 3 bases at J; junction bases unmatched: 5. In DNA, the CDR3 is TGTGCCATCAGGCCGGGACAGGGGGAGACAGATACGCAGTATTTT. Protein sequence: CAIRPGQGETDTQYF.

V usage is TRBV6-2 or TRBV6-3 and J usage is TRBJ1-5; D not certain. The V gene's germline CDR1 is MNHEY and CDR2 SVGEGT. The V gene lost 5 bases and the J gene lost 7 bases, with 15 bases spanning the gap. The CDR3 is made up of 14 amino acids. The CDR3 is CASSLPGRRQPQHF. The CDR3 DNA sequence: TGTGCCAGCAGTCTCCCTGGGAGGAGGCAGCCCCAGCATTTT.

The gene calls are TRBV5-1 and TRBJ2-1; TRBD2 matches at 7 bases. Germline V gene sequence: CDR1 SGHRS, CDR2 YFSETQ. V dropped 0 bases and J dropped 8; count of bases not matched to a gene: 8. CDR3 size: 15 residues. The CDR3 here is CASSLAGIRGDEQFF. Here the CDR3 DNA reads TGCGCCAGCAGCTTGGCCGGTATCCGGGGGGATGAGCAGTTCTTC.

This clone appeared a single time. The J gene is TRBJ2-5, the V gene TRBV12-5; weak D call: TRBD1 (6 bases). Germline-derived CDR1 and CDR2 are LGHNT and FRNRAP. V lost 6 bases and J lost 5, with 22 bases in between. CDR3 length equals 16 residues. The CDR3: CASGSGTPGGLETQYF. The DNA of the CDR3 is TGTGCTAGTGGCTCCGGGACACCGGGCGGCCTGGAGACCCAGTACTTC. The full variable domain, its missing parts supplied by reference TRBV12-5 and TRBJ2-5, is DARVTQTPRHKVTEMGQEVTMRCQPILGHNTVFWYRQTMMQGLELLAYFRNRAPLDDSGMPKDRFSAEMPDATLATLKIQPSEPRDSAVYFCASGSGTPGGLETQYFGPGTRLLVL.

The rearrangement uses TRBV19 and TRBJ2-7; a weak D match, TRBD1 (7 bases). The V end was cut by 5 bases, the J end by 3 bases, with 11 bases between. Germline V lookup: CDR1 LNHDA, CDR2 SQIVND (reference sequence). The CDR3 consists of 13 residues. CDR3 loop: CASSGGTDYEQYV. The CDR3 DNA is TGTGCCAGTAGTGGGGGGACAGACTACGAGCAGTACGTC.

The rearrangement uses TRBV7-2 and TRBJ1-4; 8 bases are shared with TRBD1. The CDR3 extends over 14 amino acids. Germline V gene lookup returns CDR1 SGHTA and CDR2 FQGNSA. V gave up 2 bases and J gave up 6 bases; unmatched junction bases: 2. The DNA for the CDR3 is TGTGCCAGCAGCTTACAGGGGGCGCATGAAAAACTGTTTTTT. Translated, it gives CASSLQGAHEKLFF. The complete variable domain, with remaining parts taken from reference TRBV7-2 and TRBJ1-4, reads GAGVSQSPSNKVTEKGKDVELRCDPISGHTALYWYRQSLGQGLEFLIYFQGNSAPDKSGLPSDRFSAERTGGSVSTLTIQRTQQEDSAVYLCASSLQGAHEKLFFGSGTQLSVL.

This rearrangement joins TRBV9 to TRBJ1-3; 8 nucleotides agree with TRBD1. The CDR3 covers 16 residues. CDR1 is SGDLS, CDR2 YYNGEE, per germline. V trimming: 3 bases; J trimming: 0 bases; junction bases outside the gene matches: 5. As DNA, the CDR3 is TGTGCCAGCAGCGCCCAGACAGGGGCCTCTGGAAACACCATATATTTT. As protein: CASSAQTGASGNTIYF.

The genes are TRBV7-3 and TRBJ2-1, with 11 bases identical to TRBD2. This CDR3 has 16 amino acids. After removal of 4 bases from V and 6 bases from J, the junction contained 8 bases not matched to a gene. Germline V lookup: CDR1 SGHTA, CDR2 FQGTGA. The CDR3 DNA reads TGTGCCAGCAGCTCGGATAGCGGGGGGGCATCCAATGAGCAGTTCTTC. Protein product: CASSSDSGGASNEQFF. Together with reference TRBV7-3 and TRBJ2-1, the CDR3 gives the full variable domain: GAGVSQTPSNKVTEKGKYVELRCDPISGHTALYWYRQSLGQGPEFLIYFQGTGAADDSGLPNDRFFAVRPEGSVSTLKIQRTERGDSAVYLCASSSDSGGASNEQFFGPGTRLTVL.

V gene TRBV15 combines with J gene TRBJ1-2; 7 bases line up with TRBD1. CDR3 size: 17 residues. Germline loops: CDR1 LNHNV, CDR2 YYDKDF (reference sequence). Germline trimming cut 4 bases from V and 1 base from J; bases unmatched to any gene: 12. In DNA, the CDR3 is TGTGCCACCAGCACCGGGACAGCCCAGGGGCTTAACTATGGCTACACCTTC. Its translation: CATSTGTAQGLNYGYTF.

The gene calls are TRBV13 and TRBJ2-3; no clear D gene. Germline V gene data show CDR1 as PRHDT and CDR2 as FYEKMQ (reference sequence). The V end lost 1 base, the J end lost 3 bases, and 5 bases lay between the germline ends. The CDR3 loop spans 13 amino acids. The CDR3 DNA follows: TGTGCCAGCAGCTTAGACAGTACAGATACGCAGTATTTT. Protein product: CASSLDSTDTQYF.

The chain carries TRBV4-1 and TRBJ2-1; 12 bases are a match to TRBD2. The CDR3 is 15 amino acids. CDR1 is MGHRA, CDR2 YSYEKL, per germline. The junction had 5 bases not matched to a gene; V was cut back by 3 bases and J by 8 bases. The CDR3 region is CASSHLAGGRHEQFF. In DNA form, the CDR3 reads TGCGCCAGCAGCCACCTAGCGGGGGGGCGCCATGAGCAGTTCTTC.

The chain carries TRBV4-1 and TRBJ2-1; 10 nucleotides line up with TRBD2. J was trimmed by 6 bases and V by 6 bases; bases with no gene match: 17. Germline V gene lookup returns CDR1 MGHRA and CDR2 YSYEKL. CDR3 length: 18 residues. The CDR3 protein is CASRDPSGAGGRSNEQFF. Here the CDR3 DNA reads TGCGCCAGCAGGGACCCCTCGGGAGCGGGGGGGCGAAGCAATGAGCAGTTCTTC.

This chain connects TRBV19 to TRBJ1-2, with 8 nucleotides matching TRBD1. Unmatched junction bases numbered 9, after V lost 8 bases and J lost 4 bases. Germline CDR1 and CDR2: LNHDA and SQIVND (reference sequence). This CDR3 is built from 14 residues. CDR3 sequence reads: CASAAGDRSYGYTF. The CDR3 nucleotides are TGTGCCAGTGCGGCGGGGGACAGGTCCTATGGCTACACCTTC. Variable domain in full (rest from reference TRBV19 and TRBJ1-2): DGGITQSPKYLFRKEGQNVTLSCEQNLNHDAMYWYRQDPGQGLRLIYYSQIVNDFQKGDIAEGYSVSREKKESFPLTVTSAQKNPTAFYLCASAAGDRSYGYTFGSGTRLTVV.

The chain is built from TRBV6-5 and TRBJ1-2; tentative D call: TRBD1 (6 bases). This CDR3 has 14 residues. V lost 2 bases, J lost 3 bases, and 10 bases lay in between. Germline-derived CDR1 and CDR2 are MNHEY and SVGAGI. Written as DNA, the CDR3 is TGTGCCAGCAGTTACAGGGGGGGGGACTATGGCTACACCTTC. Translated: CASSYRGGDYGYTF.

The chain is built from TRBV6-5 and TRBJ2-5, with D unresolved. Germline V gives CDR1 MNHEY, CDR2 SVGAGI. V shed 8 bases and J shed 1 base, with 17 bases lying between them. This CDR3 spans 15 amino acids. The DNA of the CDR3 is TGTGCCAGCGGTTTCCCCGGCAGACTCCAAGAGACCCAGTACTTC. Residues: CASGFPGRLQETQYF.